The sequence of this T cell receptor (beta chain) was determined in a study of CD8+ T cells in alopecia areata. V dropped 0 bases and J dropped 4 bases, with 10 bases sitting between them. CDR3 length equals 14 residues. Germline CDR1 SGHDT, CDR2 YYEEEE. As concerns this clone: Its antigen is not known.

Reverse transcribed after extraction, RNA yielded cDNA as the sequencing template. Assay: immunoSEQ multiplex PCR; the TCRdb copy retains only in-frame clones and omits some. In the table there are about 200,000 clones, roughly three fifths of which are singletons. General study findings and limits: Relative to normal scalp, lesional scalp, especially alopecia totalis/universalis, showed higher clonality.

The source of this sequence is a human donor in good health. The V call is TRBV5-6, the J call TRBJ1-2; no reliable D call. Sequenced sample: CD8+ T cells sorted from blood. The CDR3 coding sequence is TGTGCCAGCAGCTTGGTGGACGGACCCTATGGCTACACCTTC. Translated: CASSLVDGPYGYTF.